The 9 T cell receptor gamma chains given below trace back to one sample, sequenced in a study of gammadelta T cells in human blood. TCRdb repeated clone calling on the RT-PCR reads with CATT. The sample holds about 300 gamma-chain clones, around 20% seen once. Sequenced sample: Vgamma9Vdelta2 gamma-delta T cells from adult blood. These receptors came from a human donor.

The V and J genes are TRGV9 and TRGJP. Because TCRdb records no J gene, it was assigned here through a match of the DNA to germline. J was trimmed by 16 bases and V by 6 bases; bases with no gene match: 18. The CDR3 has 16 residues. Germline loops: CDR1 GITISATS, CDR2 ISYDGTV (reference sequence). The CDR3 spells CALWKQELGKKKIKVF. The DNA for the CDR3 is TGTGCCTTGTGGAAGCAAGAGTTGGGCAAAAAAAAAATCAAGGTATTT.

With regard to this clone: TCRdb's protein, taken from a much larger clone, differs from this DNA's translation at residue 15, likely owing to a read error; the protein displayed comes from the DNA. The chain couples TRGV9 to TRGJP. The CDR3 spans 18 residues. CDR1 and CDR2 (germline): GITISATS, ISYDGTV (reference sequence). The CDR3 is CALWEVLIQELGKKNKVF. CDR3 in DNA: TGTGCCTTGTGGGAGGTTCTAATCCAAGAGTTGGGCAAAAAAAACAAGGTATTT.

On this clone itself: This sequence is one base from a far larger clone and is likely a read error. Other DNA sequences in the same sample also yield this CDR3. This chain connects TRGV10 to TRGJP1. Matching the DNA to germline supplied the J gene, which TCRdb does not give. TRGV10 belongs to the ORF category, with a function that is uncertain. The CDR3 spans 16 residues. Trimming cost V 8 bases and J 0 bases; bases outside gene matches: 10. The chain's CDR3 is CAAWGGVDTTGWFKIF. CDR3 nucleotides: TGTGCTGCGTGGGGTGGAGTAGATACCACTGGTTGGTTCAAGATATTT.

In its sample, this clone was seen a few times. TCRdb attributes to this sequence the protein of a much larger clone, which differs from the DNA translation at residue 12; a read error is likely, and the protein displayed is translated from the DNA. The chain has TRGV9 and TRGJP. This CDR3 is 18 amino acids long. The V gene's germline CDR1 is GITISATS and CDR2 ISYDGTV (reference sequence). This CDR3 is CALWEMQGQELSKKIKVF. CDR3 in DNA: TGTGCCTTGTGGGAGATGCAGGGGCAAGAGTTGAGCAAAAAAATCAAGGTATTT.

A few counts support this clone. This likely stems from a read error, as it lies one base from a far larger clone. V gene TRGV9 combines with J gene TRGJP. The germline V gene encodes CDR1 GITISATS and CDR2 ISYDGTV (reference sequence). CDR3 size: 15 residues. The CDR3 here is CALWERELSKKIKVF. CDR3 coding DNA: TGTGCCTTGTGGGAGCGCGAGTTGAGCAAAAAAATCAAGGTATTT.

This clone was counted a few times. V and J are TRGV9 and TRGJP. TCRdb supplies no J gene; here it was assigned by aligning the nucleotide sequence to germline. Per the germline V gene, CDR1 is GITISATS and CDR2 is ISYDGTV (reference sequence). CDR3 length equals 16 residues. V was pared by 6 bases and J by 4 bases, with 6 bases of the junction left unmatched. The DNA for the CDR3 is TGTGCCTTGTGGTCCGTACAAGAGTTGGGCAAAAAAATCAAGGTATTT. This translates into CALWSVQELGKKIKVF.

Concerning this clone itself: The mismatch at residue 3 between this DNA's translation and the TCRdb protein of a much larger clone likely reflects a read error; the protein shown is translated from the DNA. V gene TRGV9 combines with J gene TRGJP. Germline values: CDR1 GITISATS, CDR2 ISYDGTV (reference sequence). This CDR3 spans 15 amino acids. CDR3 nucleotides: TGTGCCATGTGGGAATCAGAGTTGGGCAAAAAAATCAAGGTATTT. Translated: CAMWESELGKKIKVF.

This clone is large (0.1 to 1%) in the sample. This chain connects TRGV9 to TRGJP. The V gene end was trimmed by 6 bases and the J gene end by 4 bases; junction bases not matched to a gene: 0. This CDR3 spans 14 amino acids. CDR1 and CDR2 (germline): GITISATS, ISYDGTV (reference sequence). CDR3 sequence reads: CALWQELGKKIKVF. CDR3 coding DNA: TGTGCCTTGTGGCAAGAGTTGGGCAAAAAAATCAAGGTATTT.

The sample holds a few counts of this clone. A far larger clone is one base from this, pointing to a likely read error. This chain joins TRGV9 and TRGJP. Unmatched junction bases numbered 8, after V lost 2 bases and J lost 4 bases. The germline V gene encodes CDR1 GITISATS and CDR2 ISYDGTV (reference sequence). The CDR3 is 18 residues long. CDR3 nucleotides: TGTGCCTTGTGGGAGGGTCTAATCCAAGAGTTGGGCAAAAAAATCAAGGTATTT. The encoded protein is CALWEGLIQELGKKIKVF.